This T cell receptor (beta chain) came from a study of post-analysis software for immune sequencing data. Study-level background: Recorded disease courses covered relapsing-remitting, secondary progressive and progressive-relapsing multiple sclerosis. Some patients had no subtype annotation.

Study conclusions and caveats: Compared with controls, patients had more of 4 to 6 TRBV segments, including TRBV5-6, TRBV5-1 and TRBV20-1. Analysis by F measure revealed that same-batch samples clustered strongly together.

Trimming took off 6 bases at V and 7 bases at J, with 13 bases between the two ends. This CDR3 comprises 14 residues. Comments on this clonotype: Antigen unknown.

Unique molecular identifiers were present in the TCR beta cDNA libraries. With about 0.95 to 10 million T cells as the source, approximately 450,000 cDNA molecules resulted. TCRdb re-derived calls from the PCR reads in MiXCR, one entry per CDR3 protein. The top ten clones hold about 1.4% of a sample with over 150,000 distinct CDR3 sequences, over 25% of them seen once. This clonotype was sampled from a girl aged 10 to 17 with multiple sclerosis. Sequencing used blood. The rearrangement uses TRBV12-3 or TRBV12-4 and TRBJ1-6, with D possibly matching TRBD1 (5 bases). Here the CDR3 DNA reads TGTGCCAGCAGCCCCGGGACCCTCAATTCACCCCTCCACTTT. Translated, it gives CASSPGTLNSPLHF.